The rows below give T cell receptor beta chains drawn from one sample of a study of shared clonotypes between healthy human individuals. Only in-frame clones appear in the TCRdb table, and some are missing; sequencing was by immunoSEQ multiplex PCR. The sample contains 800,000 to 950,000 clones, around 96% of which appear only once. Sample: naive CD8+ T cells sorted from blood. The origin of the receptors is a man aged 25-45 years in good health. The CDR3 runs from the conserved cysteine through the conserved F or W.

>TRBJ2-7|TRBV7-9
CASSLTTGQGAGEQYF
>TRBJ2-7|TRBV9
CASSVALAGLEQYF
>TRBJ2-1|TRBV9
CASTQSGRALNEQFF
>TRBJ2-1|TRBV4-1
CASSQVVNSYNEQFF
>TRBJ2-7|TRBV29-1
CSVEDRDSYEQYF
>TRBJ2-3|TRBV7-9
CASSPGLSTQYF
>TRBJ1-5|TRBV2
CASRNHRGLQPQHF
>TRBJ1-5|TRBV27
CASSFLTGGENQPQHF
>TRBJ2-7|TRBV29-1
CSVEDPGLTGFSYEQYF
>TRBJ2-5|TRBV7-9
CASSLDFSPTGGARETQYF
>TRBJ2-7|TRBV27
CASSLSLDRAYEQYF
>TRBJ2-1|TRBV9
CASSLPGLEQFF
>TRBJ1-1|TRBV27
CASSLSRGWTEAFF
>TRBJ2-5|TRBV5-4
CASSTDIQETQYF
>TRBJ1-4|TRBV10-3
CAISESTATNEKLFF
>TRBJ2-7|TRBV27
CASSLGSNPYEQYF
>TRBJ1-1|TRBV28
CASRRGTEAFF
>TRBJ1-2|TRBV2
CASSGTLSNNYGYTF
>TRBJ1-2|TRBV5-1
CASSLGRQYYGYTF
>TRBJ2-1|TRBV9
CASSVGQGFYNEQFF
>TRBJ2-1|TRBV21-1
CASSKDGSFFLAGTYNEQFF
>TRBJ2-1|TRBV5-4
CASSRIAGEKRNEQFF
>TRBJ2-5|TRBV9
CASSGRDRGMETQYF
>TRBJ1-2|TRBV9
CASSPQDTARYGYTF
>TRBJ2-1|TRBV5-1
CASSGWTSGYNEQFF
>TRBJ2-1|TRBV4-3
CASSQAEGQLNEQFF
>TRBJ2-1|TRBV4-3
CASSPAVLYNEQFF
>TRBJ2-3|TRBV5-1
CASSFDSVTDTQYF
>TRBJ1-5|TRBV19
CASSDRGSQPQHF
>TRBJ1-4|TRBV9
CASSPQNSVATNEKLFF
>TRBJ2-1|TRBV2
CASSESGYQDNEQFF
>TRBJ2-5|TRBV5-5
CASSSGTSGMETQYF
>TRBJ2-7|TRBV28
CASSPGHSYEQYF
>TRBJ2-3|TRBV7-9
CASSLAQGKTDTQYF
>TRBJ2-7|TRBV11-2
CASSFRRVYEQYF
>TRBJ2-7|TRBV28
CASIGGYTYEQYF
>TRBJ2-1|TRBV27
CASSFIQGITEQFF
>TRBJ2-1|TRBV29-1
CSVEGRGLAGRIYEQFF
>TRBJ2-7|TRBV5-1
CASSLTSGNYEQYF
>TRBJ2-1|TRBV19
CASMVSGSGSPNEQFF
>TRBJ2-7|TRBV28
CASSARGVKVYEQYF
>TRBJ2-2|TRBV13
CASSPTDRGTGELFF
>TRBJ1-1|TRBV29-1
CSVPTIDRNTEAFF
>TRBJ1-5|TRBV15
CATSRGRQGYQPQHF
>TRBJ2-2|TRBV6-1
CASSAPQGAGTGELFF
>TRBJ2-7|TRBV4-2
CASSQDRSGVRDEQYF
>TRBJ2-1|TRBV5-1
CASRWDSSYNEQFF
>TRBJ1-3|TRBV28
CASTPSPGNTIYF
>TRBJ2-3|TRBV7-9
CASSLVTGYTDTQYF
>TRBJ2-1|TRBV7-8
CASSPRTGRHDNEQFF
>TRBJ2-2|TRBV10-3
CAIRKQGLGTGELFF
>TRBJ2-7|TRBV5-1
CASSLTFGERAYEQYF
>TRBJ2-3|TRBV9
CASSVGTTSTDTQYF
>TRBJ2-3|TRBV9
CASSPGGSGYLSTDTQYF
>TRBJ1-4|TRBV7-2
CASSFFPGTGGDNEKLFF
>TRBJ2-1|TRBV7-6
CASSPSGSRYNEQFF
>TRBJ2-7|TRBV28
CASSFRGVLQGEQYF
>TRBJ2-7|TRBV28
CASSNLLHPYEQYF
>TRBJ2-1|TRBV11-1
CASSPTAGWAQFF
>TRBJ1-5|TRBV10-3
CAISEKDRGDDQPQHF